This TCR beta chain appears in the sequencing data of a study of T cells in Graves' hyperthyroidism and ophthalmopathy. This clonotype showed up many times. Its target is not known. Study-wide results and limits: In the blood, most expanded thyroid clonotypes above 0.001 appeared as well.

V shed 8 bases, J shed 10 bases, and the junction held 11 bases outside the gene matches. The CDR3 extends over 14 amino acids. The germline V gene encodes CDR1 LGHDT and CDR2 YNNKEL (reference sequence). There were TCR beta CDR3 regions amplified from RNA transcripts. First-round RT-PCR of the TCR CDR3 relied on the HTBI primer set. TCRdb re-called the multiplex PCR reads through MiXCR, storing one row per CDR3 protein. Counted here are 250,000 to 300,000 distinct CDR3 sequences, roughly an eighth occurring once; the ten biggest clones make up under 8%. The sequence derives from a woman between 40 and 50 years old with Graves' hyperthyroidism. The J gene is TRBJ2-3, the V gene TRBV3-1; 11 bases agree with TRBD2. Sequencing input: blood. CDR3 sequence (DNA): TGTGCCAGCTCCCCTAGCGGGAGGTGGGAGGCGCAGTATTTT. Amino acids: CASSPSGRWEAQYF.